Sequencing of this TCR beta chain was carried out in a study of T cells in Graves' hyperthyroidism and ophthalmopathy. At the level of the study: Pretreatment peripheral blood was obtained at initial diagnosis.

The CDR3 contains 15 residues. Per germline, CDR1 SGHTA and CDR2 FQGNSA. As for this clonotype: As yet, its antigen is unknown. A much larger clone lies one base from this, so it may be a read error.

Among ophthalmopathy patients, the Clinical Activity Score reached at least 3, the NOSPECS grade reached at least 4, and duration remained under 3 months. Investigators excluded patients with uncontrolled infection, other autoimmune disease, pregnancy or lactation. Study conclusions and caveats: Blood also held most thyroid clonotypes expanded beyond 0.001.

The investigators amplified TCR beta CDR3 regions from RNA transcripts. An initial round of RT-PCR targeting the TCR CDR3 relied on the HTBI primer set. A single record per CDR3 protein comes from TCRdb applying MiXCR to the multiplex PCR reads. The sample has about 400,000 distinct CDR3 sequences, more than 12% seen once. The sample comprised blood. This clonotype was sampled from a man between 50 and 59 years old with Graves' ophthalmopathy. This chain connects TRBV7-2 to TRBJ2-3; the D call may be TRBD1 or TRBD2 (5 bases each). The CDR3: CASSLALGVTGTQYF. In DNA, the CDR3 is TGTGCCAGCAGCTTAGCCTTGGGGGTCACAGGTACGCAGTATTTT.